This TCR beta chain is from a study of blood T cell repertoires in COVID-19. Study information: The cDNA or gDNA used as material had been derived from T cells, B-cell-depleted T cells, or PBMCs.

Cohorts were assigned according to the clinical history that participants reported. Germline V gene sequence: CDR1 SGHTA, CDR2 FQGTGA. CDR3 size: 18 residues. Losses at the gene ends were 6 bases for V and 4 bases for J; bases not matched to a gene: 17. In the study's own analysis: Amplification with reference gene primers provided the estimates of nucleated cell counts. Clones were read by immunoSEQ multiplex PCR, and TCRdb kept only the in-frame ones, dropping some. The DNA gave D and trimming, while V, J and clone size come from that table. The sample records 200,000 to 250,000 clones, 70% to 85% being singletons.

This TCR came from a woman between 35 and 50 years old with acute COVID-19. This chain connects TRBV7-3 to TRBJ1-4; TRBD1 matches at 7 bases. The sample taken for sequencing was PBMCs or T cells enriched from blood (not recorded which). CDR3 DNA sequence: TGTGCCAGCAGTCCTTCGCTGAGACACCGGGACAGTAATGAAAAACTGTTTTTT. Translated, it gives CASSPSLRHRDSNEKLFF. Full variable domain (missing parts from reference TRBV7-3 and TRBJ1-4): GAGVSQTPSNKVTEKGKYVELRCDPISGHTALYWYRQSLGQGPEFLIYFQGTGAADDSGLPNDRFFAVRPEGSVSTLKIQRTERGDSAVYLCASSPSLRHRDSNEKLFFGSGTQLSVL.